These 5 T cell receptor beta chains originate from one sample sequenced in a study of blood T cell repertoires in COVID-19. The assay was immunoSEQ multiplex PCR, and TCRdb's table has in-frame clones only and misses some. This sample has 200,000 to 300,000 clones, with 81% found just once. Source material: peripheral blood. These TCRs come from a woman over 75 with COVID-19, enrolled during active disease.

The rearrangement joins TRBV3-1 (or the pseudogene TRBV3-2) to TRBJ2-1; 8 positions match TRBD1. The junction had 7 bases not matched to a gene; V was cut back by 5 bases and J by 4 bases. Per germline, CDR1 LGHDT and CDR2 YNNKEL (reference sequence). The CDR3 spans 15 residues. The DNA for the CDR3 is TGTGCCAGCAGCGCCCGGGACAGGTCGTACAATGAGCAGTTCTTC. Its translation: CASSARDRSYNEQFF.

For the CDR3, the DNA is TGTGCCAATCGATTCGGGGGGGCCGGCACAGATACGCAGTATTTT. Its translation: CANRFGGAGTDTQYF. The V and J genes are TRBV2 and TRBJ2-3; 8 bases fit TRBD2. Germline CDR1 and CDR2: SNHLY and FYNNEI. V lost 10 bases and J lost 1; bases outside the gene matches: 10. The length of the CDR3 is 15 residues.

The chain recombines TRBV18 with TRBJ1-2; the match to TRBD1 covers 7 bases. The junction had 7 bases not matched to a gene; V was cut back by 3 bases and J by 9 bases. The CDR3 is 13 residues long. CDR1 is KGHSH, CDR2 LQKENI, per germline. The CDR3 sequence is CASSPGTAWSYTF. For the CDR3, the DNA is TGTGCCAGCTCACCGGGGACAGCCTGGAGCTACACCTTC.

The chain couples TRBV6-6 to TRBJ2-4; 9 bases are a match to TRBD1. The CDR3 has 15 residues. V shed 5 bases, J shed 4 bases, and the junction held 6 bases outside the gene matches. Per the germline V gene, CDR1 is MNHNY and CDR2 is SVGAGI (reference sequence). CDR3 protein: CASSDPGQGKNIQYF. CDR3 DNA sequence: TGTGCCAGCAGTGACCCGGGACAGGGAAAAAACATTCAGTACTTC.

This sequence joins TRBV18 and TRBJ2-1; TRBD2 matches 11 bases. The CDR3 extends over 16 amino acids. Germline V gene data show CDR1 as KGHSH and CDR2 as LQKENI. V lost 6 bases, J lost 2 bases, and 6 bases stayed unmatched. CDR3 in amino acids: CASSRLAGGPYNEQFF. The CDR3 region has the DNA TGTGCCAGCTCGCGCTTAGCGGGAGGGCCCTACAATGAGCAGTTCTTC.